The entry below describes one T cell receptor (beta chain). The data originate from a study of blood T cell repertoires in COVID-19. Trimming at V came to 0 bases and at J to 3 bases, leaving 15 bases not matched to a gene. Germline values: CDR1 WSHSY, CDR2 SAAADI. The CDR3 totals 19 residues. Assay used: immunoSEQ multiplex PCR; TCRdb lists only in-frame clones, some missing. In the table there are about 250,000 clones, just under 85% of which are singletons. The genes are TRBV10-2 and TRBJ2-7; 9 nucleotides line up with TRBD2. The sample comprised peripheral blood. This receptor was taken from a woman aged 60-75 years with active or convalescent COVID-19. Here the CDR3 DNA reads TGCGCCAGCAGTGAGTCTGGGGCCTGGGGACTAGCAGACCTCTACGAGCAGTACTTC. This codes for CASSESGAWGLADLYEQYF.